This passage covers 17 T cell receptor beta chains from one sample sequenced in a study of shared clonotypes between healthy human individuals. Data came from immunoSEQ multiplex PCR; TCRdb stores just in-frame clones and leaves some out. The sample records around 500,000 clones, over 60% being singletons. Sequences were obtained from PBMCs. The receptors shown here come from a middle-aged woman in good health. Some clones in this sample may be carry-over from other donors' samples.

The genes are TRBV11-1 and TRBJ1-2, with TRBD1 identical over 10 bases. Losses at the gene ends were 5 bases for V and 8 bases for J; bases not matched to a gene: 2. CDR1 and CDR2 (germline): SGHAT, FQDESV (reference sequence). This CDR3 region has 12 residues. This chain's CDR3 is CASSPGQGGYTF. In nucleotides, the CDR3 is TGTGCCAGCAGCCCGGGACAGGGGGGCTACACCTTC.

The gene calls are TRBV5-1 and TRBJ2-5; D call uncertain. The ends were cut back, 5 bases at V and 1 base at J, with 9 bases in the middle. The CDR3 contains 13 residues. Looked up from germline, CDR1 is SGHRS and CDR2 is YFSETQ. In DNA, the CDR3 is TGCGCCAGCAGGCGAGACGTCCAAGAGACCCAGTACTTC. This codes for CASRRDVQETQYF.

The gene calls are TRBV15 and TRBJ2-1; 8 bases line up with TRBD1. The germline CDR1 and CDR2 sequences are LNHNV and YYDKDF (reference sequence). Trimming removed 0 bases from V and 14 bases from J; junction bases left unmatched: 3. The CDR3 is 12 residues long. Written as DNA, the CDR3 is TGTGCCACCAGCAGAGATAGGACAGGGAAGTTCTTC. Translation gives CATSRDRTGKFF.

The chain combines TRBV7-3 with TRBJ2-7; 7 nucleotides line up with TRBD2. Trimming removed 5 bases from V and 6 bases from J; junction bases left unmatched: 13. The CDR3 runs to 15 residues. CDR1 is SGHTA, CDR2 FQGTGA, per germline. In DNA, the CDR3 is TGTGCCAGCAGCCCGGGGGGATTGGCCGGAAGCGAGCAGTACTTC. It is translated as CASSPGGLAGSEQYF.

This clone was found a few times. The chain employs TRBV27 and TRBJ1-1; D uncertain. CDR1 MNHEY and CDR2 SMNVEV come from the germline V gene (reference sequence). With 4 bases removed from V and 1 base from J, the gap between germline ends came to 7 bases. The CDR3 covers 13 residues. The CDR3 sequence is CASSYSENTEAFF. In DNA form, the CDR3 reads TGTGCCAGCAGTTATTCAGAGAACACTGAAGCTTTCTTT.

About this clone: With only one base between it and a far larger clone, this is likely a read error. The V call is TRBV7-9, the J call TRBJ2-1; 8 nucleotides agree with TRBD1. The J segment lost 8 bases and the V segment lost 0 bases, leaving 9 bases of the junction unmatched. This CDR3 region has 16 residues. Germline lookup yields CDR1 SEHNR and CDR2 FQNEAQ (reference sequence). The CDR3 loop reads CASSLATTGEADEQFF. For the CDR3, the DNA is TGTGCCAGCAGCTTAGCGACGACAGGGGAGGCCGATGAGCAGTTCTTC.

J is TRBJ2-1 and V is TRBV21-1; TRBD2 reflects the table's D call only, with no check against the DNA. TRBV21-1 is flagged as a pseudogene. The length of the CDR3 is 15 residues. CDR3 nucleotides: TGTGCCACGCCCCCGGGACTAAAAATTCTTCGTGAGCAGTTCTTC. This encodes CATPPGLKILREQFF.

The chain links TRBV2 to TRBJ1-2; D call uncertain. CDR1 SNHLY and CDR2 FYNNEI come from the germline V gene. The CDR3 is 14 residues long. V dropped 7 bases and J dropped 1 base, with 13 bases sitting between them. The CDR3 region has the DNA TGTGCCAGCAACCTAGGGCAGGATAACTATGGCTACACCTTC. This codes for CASNLGQDNYGYTF.

The V call is TRBV6-6, the J call TRBJ1-2; D possibly corresponds to TRBD1 (6 bases). The CDR3 covers 11 residues. Trimming removed 7 bases from V and 3 bases from J, with 6 bases in between. Germline values: CDR1 MNHNY, CDR2 SVGAGI (reference sequence). The CDR3 DNA reads TGTGCCAGCAAGGGGGACTATGGCTACACCTTC. The encoded protein is CASKGDYGYTF.

This clone was picked up many times. J is TRBJ1-5 and V is TRBV7-2; a weak D match, TRBD1 (5 bases). Trimming left V 0 bases short and J 7 bases short, with 7 bases between. Germline CDR1 is SGHTA and CDR2 is FQGNSA. There are 13 residues in the CDR3. DNA of the CDR3: TGTGCCAGCAGCTTAGCAGGGGCCCAGCCCCAGCATTTT. Amino acids: CASSLAGAQPQHF.

In regard to this clone: Possible read error: a much larger clone is one base away. The J gene is TRBJ2-3, the V gene TRBV7-9; D ambiguous. The ends were cut back, 5 bases at V and 2 bases at J, with 5 bases in the middle. The CDR3 totals 12 residues. In germline, CDR1 is SEHNR, CDR2 FQNEAQ (reference sequence). CDR3 in DNA: TGTGCCAGCAGCCAAAACACAGATACGCAGTATTTT. It specifies CASSQNTDTQYF.

V usage is TRBV7-9 and J usage is TRBJ1-2, with D maybe TRBD1 (6 bases). The length of the CDR3 is 16 residues. Trimming removed 0 bases from V and 8 bases from J, with 19 bases in between. Germline assignment: CDR1 SEHNR and CDR2 FQNEAQ (reference sequence). CDR3 region: CASSLAPLQGRGGYTF. CDR3 bases: TGTGCCAGCAGCTTAGCCCCCTTACAGGGACGAGGAGGCTACACCTTC.

A note on this clone: One base separates it from a far larger clone, so it is likely a read error. The conserved closing phenylalanine or tryptophan is absent in this CDR3, likely reflecting a read error. The chain has TRBV14 and TRBJ1-5, with D tentatively TRBD1 (5 bases). CDR1 SGHDN and CDR2 FVKESK come from the germline V gene. The CDR3 consists of 19 residues. Trimming removed 3 bases at V and 2 bases at J, with 23 bases between. CDR3 coding DNA: TGTGCCAGCAGCCACCCGACACTTCAGGGCGTCTTCGGCAATCAGCCCCAGCATTCT. Protein: CASSHPTLQGVFGNQPQHS.

The chain carries TRBV30 and TRBJ2-1; 8 bases agree with TRBD2. With 0 bases clipped from V and 8 bases from J, the junction kept 9 bases outside the gene matches. The CDR3 loop spans 15 amino acids. Germline assignment: CDR1 GTSNPN and CDR2 SVGIG (reference sequence). The CDR3 reads CAWSVGTSYGDEQFF. The CDR3 DNA reads as TGTGCCTGGAGTGTTGGGACTAGTTACGGGGATGAGCAGTTCTTC.

This chain joins TRBV7-9 and TRBJ1-1; 10 nucleotides line up with TRBD1. The CDR3 consists of 15 residues. Trimming cost V 5 bases and J 2 bases; bases outside gene matches: 5. Germline V lookup: CDR1 SEHNR, CDR2 FQNEAQ (reference sequence). This CDR3 reads CASSRWDRGNTEAFF. CDR3 coding DNA: TGTGCCAGCAGCCGGTGGGACAGGGGAAACACTGAAGCTTTCTTT.

V gene TRBV28 combines with J gene TRBJ2-7; D may match TRBD1 or TRBD2 (5 bases each). The ends were cut back, 1 base at V and 7 bases at J, with 14 bases in the middle. The CDR3 length is 14 residues. Germline lookup yields CDR1 MDHEN and CDR2 SYDVKM. CDR3 sequence: CASSLSAGTREQYF. DNA for the CDR3: TGTGCCAGCAGTTTATCGGCAGGGACGAGGGAGCAGTACTTC.

This clone was detected ten times or more. The J gene is TRBJ2-3, the V gene TRBV5-8; 7 bases are shared with TRBD1. This CDR3 contains 14 residues. V was pared by 5 bases and J by 1 base, with 4 bases of the junction left unmatched. Germline assignment: CDR1 SGHTS and CDR2 YDEGEE. The CDR3, as DNA: TGTGCCAGCAGACCGGGACAGCGCACAGATACGCAGTATTTT. As protein: CASRPGQRTDTQYF.